The sequence of this T cell receptor (beta chain) was determined in a study of blood T cell repertoires in COVID-19. Clones were sequenced by immunoSEQ multiplex PCR, and TCRdb holds only the in-frame ones, with some missing. The table has under 300,000 clones, approximately 82% seen once. The germline CDR1 and CDR2 sequences are SEHNR and FQNEAQ (reference sequence). The V segment lost 5 bases and the J segment 0 bases; nucleotides outside the gene matches: 5. This CDR3 contains 15 residues. The sample taken for sequencing was peripheral blood. The TCR originated in a man between 60 and 75 years old who had recovered from COVID-19. V gene TRBV7-9 combines with J gene TRBJ2-3; 7 bases map to TRBD1. CDR3 loop: CASSPRDSSTDTQYF. DNA for the CDR3: TGTGCCAGCAGCCCCCGGGACAGTAGCACAGATACGCAGTATTTT.